Listed below are T cell receptor beta chains from one sample, sequenced in a study of T cell responses to AZD1222 COVID-19 vaccine. Data came from immunoSEQ multiplex PCR; TCRdb stores just in-frame clones and leaves some out. The sample consists of 150,000 to 200,000 clones, 90% of them appearing once. Source: peripheral blood, taken 28 days after the second AZD1222 dose. These receptors originate from an adult who received the AZD1222 COVID-19 vaccine. Both conserved end residues are part of each CDR3. A D gene is named only where the DNA matches it firmly. Clone size is shown for a subset of rows, as once, few, many or a class of expanded clone.

TRBJ1-1	NA	TRBD1	TRBV6-6	CASSSGQGRRNTEAFF	TGTGCCAGCAGTTCCGGACAGGGGCGCCGAAACACTGAAGCTTTCTTT
TRBJ2-3	NA	TRBD2	TRBV10-3	CAIKQLAGVADTQYF	TGTGCCATCAAACAACTAGCGGGAGTTGCTGATACGCAGTATTTT
TRBJ1-3	NA	TRBD1	TRBV16	CASSQSRGTVSGNTIYF	TGTGCCAGCAGCCAATCGAGGGGGACAGTCTCTGGAAACACCATATATTTT
TRBJ1-6	NA	NA	TRBV7-8	CASSLSGTYGSPLHF	TGTGCCAGCAGCTTGTCCGGGACTTACGGTTCACCCCTCCACTTT
TRBJ2-3	NA	NA	TRBV4-2	CASSPTIQGARSGTIFTDTQYF	TGTGCCAGCAGCCCCACTATTCAGGGGGCCAGATCCGGGACTATCTTCACAGATACGCAGTATTTT
TRBJ1-4	NA	NA	TRBV3-1/TRBV3-2	CASSQEGRGEKLFF	TGTGCCAGCAGCCAAGAGGGGCGCGGGGAAAAACTGTTTTTT
TRBJ1-5	NA	NA	TRBV12-3/TRBV12-4	CASSFVGWPQHF	TGTGCCAGCAGTTTCGTCGGGTGGCCCCAGCATTTT
TRBJ1-2	few	TRBD1	TRBV3-1/TRBV3-2	CASSQVSGTGVLGYTF	TGTGCCAGCAGCCAAGTTAGCGGGACAGGGGTCTTAGGCTACACCTTC
TRBJ1-1	few	NA	TRBV9	CASNPGEAPEAFF	TGTGCCAGCAACCCAGGGGAAGCCCCTGAAGCTTTCTTT
TRBJ1-5	NA	NA	TRBV11-2	CASSQAPWDPQHF	TGTGCCAGCAGCCAAGCACCCTGGGATCCCCAGCATTTT
TRBJ2-5	NA	NA	TRBV11-1	CASSLKETQYF	TGTGCCAGCAGCTTAAAAGAGACCCAGTACTTC
TRBJ2-3	NA	NA	TRBV3-1/TRBV3-2	CASSRTVDTRALVAQYF	TGTGCCAGCAGCCGGACAGTGGACACAAGGGCGCTAGTGGCGCAGTATTTT
TRBJ2-5	NA	NA	TRBV10-1	CATGDTQETQYF	TGCGCCACCGGGGACACCCAAGAGACCCAGTACTTC
TRBJ2-3	once	TRBD2	TRBV7-6	CASSLGPTSSGRNTDTQYF	TGTGCCAGCAGCTTAGGACCGACGAGTAGCGGGAGAAACACAGATACGCAGTATTTT
TRBJ1-4	NA	NA	TRBV5-1	CASSPGGGEDEKLFF	TGCGCCAGCAGCCCGGGTGGGGGGGAAGATGAAAAACTGTTTTTT
TRBJ1-2	NA	NA	TRBV5-8	CASSPPNGGKKAGYTF	TGTGCCAGCAGCCCCCCTAATGGGGGAAAAAAGGCTGGCTACACCTTC
TRBJ1-6	few	NA	TRBV19	CASSSTRLYNSPLHF	TGTGCCAGTAGTTCTACCAGGCTCTATAATTCACCCCTCCACTTT
TRBJ2-3	NA	TRBD2	TRBV4-2	CASSQGLAGRTDTQYF	TGTGCCAGCAGCCAAGGACTAGCGGGACGCACAGATACGCAGTATTTT
TRBJ2-3	NA	NA	TRBV9	CASSSRGPSTDTQYF	TGTGCCAGCAGTTCACGGGGTCCTAGCACAGATACGCAGTATTTT
TRBJ1-4	NA	TRBD1	TRBV28	CASSVPGTASEKLFF	TGTGCCAGCAGCGTGCCCGGGACAGCTAGTGAAAAACTGTTTTTT
TRBJ1-5	NA	NA	TRBV3-1/TRBV3-2	CASSQTGSNQPQHF	TGTGCCAGCAGCCAAACAGGGAGCAATCAGCCCCAGCATTTT